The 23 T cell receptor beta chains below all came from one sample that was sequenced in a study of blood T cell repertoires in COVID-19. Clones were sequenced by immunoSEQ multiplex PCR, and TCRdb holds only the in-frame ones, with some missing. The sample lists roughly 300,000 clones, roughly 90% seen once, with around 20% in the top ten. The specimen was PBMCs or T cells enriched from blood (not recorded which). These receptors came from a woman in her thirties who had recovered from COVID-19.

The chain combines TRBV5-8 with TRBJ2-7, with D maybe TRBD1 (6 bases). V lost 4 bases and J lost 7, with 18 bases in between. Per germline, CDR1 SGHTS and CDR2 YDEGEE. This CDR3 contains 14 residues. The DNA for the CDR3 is TGTGCCAGCAGCCGTCGGGACACCCTTCGTGAGCAGTACTTC. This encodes CASSRRDTLREQYF.

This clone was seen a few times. The CDR3 loop reads CASSFRPGTVPTEAFF. The DNA for the CDR3 is TGTGCCAGCAGTTTCAGGCCAGGGACAGTCCCCACTGAAGCTTTCTTT. The gene calls are TRBV27 and TRBJ1-1, with 7 bases fitting TRBD1. The CDR3 loop spans 16 amino acids. Germline CDR1 is MNHEY and CDR2 is SMNVEV (reference sequence). V dropped 3 bases and J dropped 4; count of bases not matched to a gene: 11.

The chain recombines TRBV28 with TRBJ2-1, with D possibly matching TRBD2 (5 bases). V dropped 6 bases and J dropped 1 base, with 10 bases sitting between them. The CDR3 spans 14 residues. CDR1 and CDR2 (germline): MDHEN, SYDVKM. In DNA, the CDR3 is TGTGCCAGCAGGAGGGCGAAATCCTACAATGAGCAGTTCTTC. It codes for CASRRAKSYNEQFF.

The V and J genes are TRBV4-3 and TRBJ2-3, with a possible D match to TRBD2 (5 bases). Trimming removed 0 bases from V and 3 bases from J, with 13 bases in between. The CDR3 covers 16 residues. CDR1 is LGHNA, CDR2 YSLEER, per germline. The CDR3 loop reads CASSQDLLEPTDTQYF. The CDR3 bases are TGCGCCAGCAGCCAAGATCTACTAGAACCGACAGATACGCAGTATTTT.

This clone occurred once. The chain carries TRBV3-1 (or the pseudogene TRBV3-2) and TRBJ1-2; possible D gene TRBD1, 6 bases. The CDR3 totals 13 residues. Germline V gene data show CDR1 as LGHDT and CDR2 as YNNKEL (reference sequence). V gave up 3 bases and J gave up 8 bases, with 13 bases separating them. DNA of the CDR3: TGTGCCAGCAGCCAGCGAACAGGGTTCGGCTACACCTTC. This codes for CASSQRTGFGYTF.

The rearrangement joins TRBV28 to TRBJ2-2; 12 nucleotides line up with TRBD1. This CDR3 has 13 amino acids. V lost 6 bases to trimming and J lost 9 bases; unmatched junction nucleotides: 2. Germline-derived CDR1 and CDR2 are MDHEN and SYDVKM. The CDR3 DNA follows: TGTGCCAGCAGCGGGACAGGGGGCCGGGAGCTGTTTTTT. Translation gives CASSGTGGRELFF.

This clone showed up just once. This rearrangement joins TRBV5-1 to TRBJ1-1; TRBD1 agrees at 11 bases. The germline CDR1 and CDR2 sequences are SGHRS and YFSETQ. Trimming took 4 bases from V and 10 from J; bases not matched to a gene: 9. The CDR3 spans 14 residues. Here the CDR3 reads CASSQMGQGERAFF. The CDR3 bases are TGCGCCAGCAGCCAAATGGGACAGGGGGAAAGAGCTTTCTTT.

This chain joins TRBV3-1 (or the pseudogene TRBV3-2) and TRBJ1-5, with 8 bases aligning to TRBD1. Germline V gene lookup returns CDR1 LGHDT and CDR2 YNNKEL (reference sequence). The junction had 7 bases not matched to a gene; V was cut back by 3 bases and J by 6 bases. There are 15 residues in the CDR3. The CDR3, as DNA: TGTGCCAGCAGCCAGAGCGGACAGGGAGGTCAGCCCCAGCATTTT. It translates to CASSQSGQGGQPQHF.

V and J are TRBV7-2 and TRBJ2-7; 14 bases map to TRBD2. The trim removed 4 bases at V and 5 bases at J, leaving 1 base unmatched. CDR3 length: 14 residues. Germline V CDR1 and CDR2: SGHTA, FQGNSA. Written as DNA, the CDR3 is TGTGCCAGCAGCTCGGGACTAGCGGGAGACGAGCAGTACTTC. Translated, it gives CASSSGLAGDEQYF.

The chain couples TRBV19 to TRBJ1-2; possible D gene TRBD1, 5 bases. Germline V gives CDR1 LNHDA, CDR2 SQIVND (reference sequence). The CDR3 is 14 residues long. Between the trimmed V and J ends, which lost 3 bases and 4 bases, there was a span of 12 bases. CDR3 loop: CASSIRRGVYGYTF. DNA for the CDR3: TGTGCCAGTAGTATTAGGAGGGGTGTCTATGGCTACACCTTC. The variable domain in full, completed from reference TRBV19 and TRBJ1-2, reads DGGITQSPKYLFRKEGQNVTLSCEQNLNHDAMYWYRQDPGQGLRLIYYSQIVNDFQKGDIAEGYSVSREKKESFPLTVTSAQKNPTAFYLCASSIRRGVYGYTFGSGTRLTVV.

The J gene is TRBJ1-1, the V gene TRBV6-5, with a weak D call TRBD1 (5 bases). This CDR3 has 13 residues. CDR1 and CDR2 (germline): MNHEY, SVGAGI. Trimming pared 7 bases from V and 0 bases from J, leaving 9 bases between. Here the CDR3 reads CASNTGLNTEAFF. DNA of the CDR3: TGTGCCAGCAATACAGGCCTGAACACTGAAGCTTTCTTT.

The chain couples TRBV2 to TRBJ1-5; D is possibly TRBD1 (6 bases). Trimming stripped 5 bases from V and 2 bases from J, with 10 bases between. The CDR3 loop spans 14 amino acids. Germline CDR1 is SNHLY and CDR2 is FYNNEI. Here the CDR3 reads CASSHPGGNQPQHF. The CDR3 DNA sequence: TGTGCCAGCAGTCATCCAGGGGGCAATCAGCCCCAGCATTTT.

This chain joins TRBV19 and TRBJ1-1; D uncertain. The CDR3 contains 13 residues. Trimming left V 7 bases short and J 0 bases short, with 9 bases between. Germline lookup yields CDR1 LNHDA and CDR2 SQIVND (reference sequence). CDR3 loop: CASTAAMNTEAFF. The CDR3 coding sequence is TGTGCCAGTACTGCGGCGATGAACACTGAAGCTTTCTTT.

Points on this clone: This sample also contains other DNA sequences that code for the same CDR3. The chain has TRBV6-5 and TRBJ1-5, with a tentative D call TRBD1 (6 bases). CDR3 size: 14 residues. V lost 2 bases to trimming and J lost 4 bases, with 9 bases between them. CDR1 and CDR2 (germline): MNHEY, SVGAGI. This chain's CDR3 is CASSYRGGNQPQHF. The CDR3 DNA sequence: TGTGCCAGCAGTTACAGGGGGGGGAATCAGCCCCAGCATTTT.

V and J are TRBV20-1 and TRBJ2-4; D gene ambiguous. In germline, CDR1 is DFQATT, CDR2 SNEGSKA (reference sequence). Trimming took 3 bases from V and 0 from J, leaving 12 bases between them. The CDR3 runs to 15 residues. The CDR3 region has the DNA TGCAGTGCTAGTCGCGGTATACTAGCCAAAAACATTCAGTACTTC. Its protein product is CSASRGILAKNIQYF.

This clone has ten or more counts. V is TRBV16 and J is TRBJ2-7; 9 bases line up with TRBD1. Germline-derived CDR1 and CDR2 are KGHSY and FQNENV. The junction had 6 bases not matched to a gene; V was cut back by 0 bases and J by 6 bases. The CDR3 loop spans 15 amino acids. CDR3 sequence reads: CASSQSGQGLVEQYF. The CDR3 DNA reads TGTGCCAGCAGCCAATCGGGACAGGGATTGGTCGAGCAGTACTTC.

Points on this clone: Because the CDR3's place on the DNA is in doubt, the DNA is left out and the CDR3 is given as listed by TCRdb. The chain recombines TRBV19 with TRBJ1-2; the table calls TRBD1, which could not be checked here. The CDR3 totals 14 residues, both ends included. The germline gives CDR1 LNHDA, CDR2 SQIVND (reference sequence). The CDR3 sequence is CASSWARGNHGYIF.

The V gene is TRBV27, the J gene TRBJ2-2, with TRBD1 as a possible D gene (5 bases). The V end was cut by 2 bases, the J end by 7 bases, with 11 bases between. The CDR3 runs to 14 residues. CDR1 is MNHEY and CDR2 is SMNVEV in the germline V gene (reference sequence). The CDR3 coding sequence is TGTGCCAGCAGTTTACAGGGAAGGGTCGGGGAGCTGTTTTTT. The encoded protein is CASSLQGRVGELFF.

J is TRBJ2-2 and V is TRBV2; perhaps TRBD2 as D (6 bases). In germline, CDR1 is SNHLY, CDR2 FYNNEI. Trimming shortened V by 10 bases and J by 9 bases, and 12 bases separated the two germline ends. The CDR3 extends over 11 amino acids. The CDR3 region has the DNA TGTGCCACCGGGAGCAAGCGGGAGCTGTTTTTT. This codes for CATGSKRELFF.

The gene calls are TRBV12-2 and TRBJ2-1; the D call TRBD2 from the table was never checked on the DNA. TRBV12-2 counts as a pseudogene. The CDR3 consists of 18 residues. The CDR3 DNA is TGTGCAAGTCGCTTAAAGACTAGTGTCCTTACTGGGTACAATGAGCAGTTCTTC. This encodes CASRLKTSVLTGYNEQFF.

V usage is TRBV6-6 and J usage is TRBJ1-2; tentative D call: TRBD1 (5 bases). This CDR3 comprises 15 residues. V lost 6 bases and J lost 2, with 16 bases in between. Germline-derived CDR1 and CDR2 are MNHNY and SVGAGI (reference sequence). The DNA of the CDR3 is TGTGCCAGCAGCCGTAGGACAATCCTCAACTATGGCTACACCTTC. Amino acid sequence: CASSRRTILNYGYTF.

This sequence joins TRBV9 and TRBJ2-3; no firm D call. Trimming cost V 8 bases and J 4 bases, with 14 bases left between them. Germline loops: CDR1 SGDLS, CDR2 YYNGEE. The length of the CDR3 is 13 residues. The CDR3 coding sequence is TGTGCCAGTCTACGGTGGGCCCCAGATACGCAGTATTTT. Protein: CASLRWAPDTQYF.

The CDR3 spells CASSLDVFPGIETQYF. In nucleotides, the CDR3 is TGTGCCAGCAGCTTAGACGTTTTCCCAGGGATCGAGACCCAGTACTTC. The genes are TRBV7-9 and TRBJ2-5; D is perhaps TRBD1 (5 bases). V gave up 1 base and J gave up 5 bases, with 17 bases separating them. The CDR3 length is 16 residues. Germline-derived CDR1 and CDR2 are SEHNR and FQNEAQ (reference sequence). The full variable domain, with the rest looked up from reference TRBV7-9 and TRBJ2-5, is DTGVSQNPRHKITKRGQNVTFRCDPISEHNRLYWYRQTLGQGPEFLTYFQNEAQLEKSRLLSDRFSAERPKGSFSTLEIQRTEQGDSAMYLCASSLDVFPGIETQYFGPGTRLLVL.